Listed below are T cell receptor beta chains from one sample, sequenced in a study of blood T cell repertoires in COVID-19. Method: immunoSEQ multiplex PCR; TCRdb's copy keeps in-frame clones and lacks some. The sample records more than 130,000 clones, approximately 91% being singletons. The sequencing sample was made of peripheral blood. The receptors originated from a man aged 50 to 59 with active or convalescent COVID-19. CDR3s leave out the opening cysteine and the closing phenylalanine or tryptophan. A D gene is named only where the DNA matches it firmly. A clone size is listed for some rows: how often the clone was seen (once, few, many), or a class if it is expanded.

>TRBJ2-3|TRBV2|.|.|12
ASRGLESTDTQY
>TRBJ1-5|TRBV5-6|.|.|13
ASSKGQNSNQPQH
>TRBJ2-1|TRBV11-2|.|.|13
ASSLDWSGNNEQF
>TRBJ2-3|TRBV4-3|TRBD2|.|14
ASSQELLAGTDTQY
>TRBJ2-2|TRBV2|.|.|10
ASSQGIGELF
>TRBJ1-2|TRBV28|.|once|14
ASSFTQGRVDYGYT
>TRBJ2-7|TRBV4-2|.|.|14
ASSQVASGNFYEQY
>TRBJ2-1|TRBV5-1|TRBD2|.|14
ASSVIRAGGKNEQF
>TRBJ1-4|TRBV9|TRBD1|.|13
ASSVGGTGAEKLF
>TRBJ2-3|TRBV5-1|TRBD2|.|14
ASKRTSGRITDTQY
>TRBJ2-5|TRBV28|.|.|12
ASSYPGYQETQY
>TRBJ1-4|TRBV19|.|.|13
ASRPSGWGFEKLF
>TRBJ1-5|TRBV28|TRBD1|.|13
ASSTPGTGYQPQH
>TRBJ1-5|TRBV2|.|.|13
ASSKEQSFNQPQH
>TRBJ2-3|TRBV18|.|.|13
ASSPSPGAGDTQY
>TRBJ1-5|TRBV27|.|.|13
ASQSGGYGNQPQH
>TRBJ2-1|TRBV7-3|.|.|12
ASSLGGSYNEQF